The clone carrying this T cell receptor beta chain appeared a single time. The antigen is unknown. This sample was taken from a study of a mutant IDH1 vaccine in newly diagnosed glioma. Whole-study context: At weeks 1, 3, 5, 7, 11, 15, 19 and 23, patients received a vaccination, eight in all. First vaccine doses came 4-6 weeks after radiotherapy alone, or with temozolomide cycles. Patients under treatment included 62.5% males and around 38% females and had a mean age of roughly 43 years. General observations from the study: Less than 95% of patients showed vaccine-induced immune responses across multiple MHC alleles.

Assay used: immunoSEQ multiplex PCR; TCRdb lists only in-frame clones, some missing. The sample yields about 53,000 clones, roughly 82% seen once. The CDR3 contains 12 residues. V gave up 0 bases and J gave up 3 bases, with 3 bases separating them. Looked up from germline, CDR1 is GTSNPN and CDR2 is SVGIG (reference sequence). Time point reported: week 5, during vaccination. Doses comprised 300 ug of mutant IDH1 20-mer peptide each, plus topical imiquimod. The clonotype was recovered from a woman aged 18-29 years with glioma. Some clones in this sample may be carry-over from other donors' samples. The gene calls are TRBV30 and TRBJ1-3; D remains unclear. The source material was PBMCs, sampled from a glioma patient whose treatment included an IDH1 peptide vaccine. The CDR3 sequence is CAWSVNGNTIYF. CDR3 DNA sequence: TGTGCCTGGAGTGTTAATGGAAACACCATATATTTT.